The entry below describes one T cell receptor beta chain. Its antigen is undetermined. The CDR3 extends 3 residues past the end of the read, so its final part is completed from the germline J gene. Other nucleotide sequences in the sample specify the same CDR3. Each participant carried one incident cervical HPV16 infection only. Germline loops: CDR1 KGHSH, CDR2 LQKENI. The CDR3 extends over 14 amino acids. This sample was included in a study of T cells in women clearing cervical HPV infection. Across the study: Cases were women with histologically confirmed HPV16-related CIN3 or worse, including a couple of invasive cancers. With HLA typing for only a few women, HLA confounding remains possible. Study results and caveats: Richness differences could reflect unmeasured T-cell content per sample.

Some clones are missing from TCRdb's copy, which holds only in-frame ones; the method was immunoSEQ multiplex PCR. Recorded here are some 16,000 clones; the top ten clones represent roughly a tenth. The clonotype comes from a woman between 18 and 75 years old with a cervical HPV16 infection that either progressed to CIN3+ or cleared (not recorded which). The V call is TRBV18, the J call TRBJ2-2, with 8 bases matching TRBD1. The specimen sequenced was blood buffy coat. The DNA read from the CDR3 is TGTGCCAGCTCCCCGGGACAGGCATCGTCGCCG. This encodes CASSPGQASSP. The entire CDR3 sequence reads CASSPGQASSPLFF.